These T cell receptor beta chains were read from a single sample in a study of PD-L1 blockade in urothelial cancer. The data were produced by immunoSEQ multiplex PCR, yet TCRdb's version contains in-frame clones alone and is incomplete. The sample yields roughly 26,000 clones, around 88% seen once. The specimen was PBMCs, collected around atezolizumab (anti-PD-L1) treatment. The origin of the receptors is a middle-aged man with urothelial cancer. CDR3s include the opening cysteine and the closing phenylalanine or tryptophan. D genes are given only for firm matches. For some rows the clone size is stated as once, few or many, or as a class when expanded; others skip it.

D,size,J,V,CDR3,DNA
-,once,TRBJ1-1,TRBV25-1,CASSESRTRRTEAFF,TGTGCCAGCAGTGAATCCCGGACCCGGAGGACTGAAGCTTTCTTT
-,-,TRBJ1-3,TRBV27,CASSLKPSSGNTIYF,TGTGCCAGCAGTTTAAAACCGAGCTCTGGAAACACCATATATTTT
TRBD1,-,TRBJ1-6,TRBV5-1,CASSLEGQGYNSPLHF,TGCGCCAGCAGCTTGGAGGGACAGGGTTATAATTCACCCCTCCACTTT
TRBD2,-,TRBJ2-7,TRBV7-9,CASSPRLAGNYEQYF,TGTGCCAGCAGCCCGCGACTAGCGGGGAACTACGAGCAGTACTTC
TRBD2,-,TRBJ2-3,TRBV4-2,CASSQDRGGGSDTQYF,TGTGCCAGCAGCCAAGACCGCGGGGGGGGTTCAGATACGCAGTATTTT
TRBD1,-,TRBJ1-3,TRBV2,CASMLGTGGGNTIYF,TGTGCCAGCATGCTGGGGACAGGTGGTGGAAACACCATATATTTT
-,-,TRBJ1-3,TRBV15,CATSRGRAGNTIYF,TGTGCCACCAGCAGAGGCAGGGCGGGAAACACCATATATTTT
TRBD1,-,TRBJ1-1,TRBV2,CASSARTGGEAFF,TGTGCCAGCAGTGCTAGGACAGGGGGTGAAGCTTTCTTT
-,-,TRBJ2-3,TRBV25-1,CASSEYPGQGGNTQYF,TGTGCCAGCAGTGAATATCCAGGCCAGGGGGGAAATACGCAGTATTTT
TRBD1,once,TRBJ2-1,TRBV10-3,CAISEDRGKSNEQFF,TGTGCCATCAGTGAGGACAGGGGGAAAAGCAATGAGCAGTTCTTC
TRBD2,-,TRBJ2-1,TRBV5-4,CASSSLMGTSGAGEQFF,TGTGCCAGCAGCTCACTGATGGGGACTAGCGGGGCTGGTGAGCAGTTCTTC
TRBD1,-,TRBJ1-4,TRBV7-9,CASSPTTGVNEKLFF,TGTGCCAGCAGCCCTACGACAGGGGTTAATGAAAAACTGTTTTTT
TRBD2,-,TRBJ2-5,TRBV19,CASSPHPRLAEETQYF,TGTGCCAGTAGTCCTCATCCGCGACTAGCGGAAGAGACCCAGTACTTC
TRBD1,-,TRBJ2-6,TRBV10-1,CASRSSGTERSGANVLTF,TGCGCCAGCAGGTCATCCGGGACAGAAAGATCGGGGGCCAACGTCCTGACTTTC
-,-,TRBJ2-5,TRBV7-9,CASSLAGAQETQYF,TGTGCCAGCAGCTTAGCAGGAGCCCAAGAGACCCAGTACTTC
TRBD2,-,TRBJ2-3,TRBV7-2,CASSPERGVSRFTDTQYF,TGTGCCAGCAGCCCTGAGCGGGGGGTGAGTCGATTCACAGATACGCAGTATTTT
TRBD2,-,TRBJ2-4,TRBV11-2,CASSSGLGNAAKNIQYF,TGTGCCAGCAGCTCCGGACTAGGAAATGCGGCCAAAAACATTCAGTACTTC
-,-,TRBJ1-2,TRBV2,CASSRGLYGYTF,TGTGCCAGCAGTAGAGGGCTGTATGGCTACACCTTC
TRBD1,once,TRBJ1-5,TRBV18,CASSSARGQQPQHF,TGTGCCAGCTCTTCCGCTAGGGGGCAGCAGCCCCAGCATTTT
TRBD1,-,TRBJ1-1,TRBV7-9,CASSFGTGAATEAFF,TGTGCCAGCAGCTTTGGGACAGGGGCGGCCACTGAAGCTTTCTTT
-,-,TRBJ2-1,TRBV19,CASSPIFQRRENEQFF,TGTGCCAGTAGCCCCATTTTTCAACGCCGAGAAAATGAGCAGTTCTTC
TRBD1,-,TRBJ1-4,TRBV7-2,CASSARTGSSEKLFF,TGTGCCAGCAGCGCCCGGACAGGGAGCTCTGAAAAACTGTTTTTT
TRBD1,-,TRBJ1-4,TRBV28,CASINIGGQGATNEKLFF,TGTGCCAGCATCAATATAGGGGGACAGGGGGCAACTAATGAAAAACTGTTTTTT
TRBD1,-,TRBJ2-3,TRBV28,CASIYWGDRGPSTDTQYF,TGTGCCAGCATTTACTGGGGTGACAGGGGACCTAGCACAGATACGCAGTATTTT
TRBD2,-,TRBJ2-1,TRBV11-2,CASSPQRGIPYNEQFF,TGTGCCAGCAGCCCTCAGCGGGGGATACCATACAATGAGCAGTTCTTC
TRBD2,-,TRBJ2-2,TRBV4-2,CASSLIAGDPTGELFF,TGTGCCAGCAGCCTGATAGCGGGGGACCCTACCGGGGAGCTGTTTTTT
TRBD1,-,TRBJ1-3,TRBV10-3,CAISEVTGGLNTIYF,TGTGCCATCAGTGAGGTGACAGGGGGCCTGAACACCATATATTTT
TRBD1,-,TRBJ2-1,TRBV6-5,CASSYLGGHYNEQFF,TGTGCCAGCAGTTACTTAGGGGGCCACTACAATGAGCAGTTCTTC